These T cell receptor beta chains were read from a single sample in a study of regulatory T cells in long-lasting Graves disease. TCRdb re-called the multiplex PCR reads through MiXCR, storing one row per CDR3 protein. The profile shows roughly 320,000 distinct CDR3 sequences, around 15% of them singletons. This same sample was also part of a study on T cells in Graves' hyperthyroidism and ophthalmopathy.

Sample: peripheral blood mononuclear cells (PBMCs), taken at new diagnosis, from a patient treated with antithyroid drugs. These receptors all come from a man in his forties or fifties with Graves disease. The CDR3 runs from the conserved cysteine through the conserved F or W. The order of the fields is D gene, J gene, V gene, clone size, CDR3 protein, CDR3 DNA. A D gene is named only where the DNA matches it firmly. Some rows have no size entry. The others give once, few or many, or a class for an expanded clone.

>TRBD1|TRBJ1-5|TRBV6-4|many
CASSSGPLGDRDQPQHF
TGTGCCAGCAGTTCGGGCCCATTGGGGGACAGGGACCAGCCCCAGCATTTT
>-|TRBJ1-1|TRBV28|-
CASRRSIWTEAFF
TGTGCCAGCAGAAGGAGCATATGGACAGAAGCTTTCTTT
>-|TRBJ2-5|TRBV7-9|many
CASSPRSGTQETQYF
TGTGCCAGCAGCCCCCGGAGTGGAACTCAAGAGACCCAGTACTTC
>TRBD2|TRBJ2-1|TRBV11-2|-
CASSLGAGDGEQFF
TGTGCCAGCAGCTTAGGGGCGGGAGACGGGGAGCAGTTCTTC
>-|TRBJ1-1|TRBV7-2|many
CASSPYVWRDGEAFF
TGTGCCAGCAGCCCGTATGTTTGGCGGGACGGAGAAGCTTTCTTT
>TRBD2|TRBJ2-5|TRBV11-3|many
CASSGWTSDVETQYF
TGTGCCAGCAGCGGGTGGACTAGCGACGTGGAGACCCAGTACTTC
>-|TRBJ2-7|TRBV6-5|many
CASSYFSYEQYF
TGTGCCAGCAGTTACTTCTCCTACGAGCAGTACTTC
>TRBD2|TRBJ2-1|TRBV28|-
CASSPPGLAFYNEQFF
TGTGCCAGCAGCCCGCCGGGACTAGCGTTCTACAATGAGCAGTTCTTC
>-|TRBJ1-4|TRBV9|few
CASSVGSGEANEKLFF
TGTGCCAGCAGCGTAGGTAGCGGGGAAGCTAATGAAAAACTGTTTTTT
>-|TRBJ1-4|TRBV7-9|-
CATRRGANEKLFF
TGTGCCACCAGACGGGGCGCTAATGAAAAACTGTTTTTT
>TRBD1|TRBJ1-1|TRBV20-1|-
CSAREEGRRGHTEAFF
TGCAGTGCTAGGGAAGAGGGCAGGAGGGGGCACACTGAAGCTTTCTTT
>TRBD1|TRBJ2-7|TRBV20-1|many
CSAGIIPGQGPSVGQYF
TGCAGTGCTGGAATCATCCCGGGACAGGGGCCCTCTGTTGGGCAGTACTTC
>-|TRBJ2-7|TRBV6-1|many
CASLGVTVNFYEQYF
TGTGCCAGCCTTGGTGTGACAGTGAATTTCTACGAGCAGTACTTC
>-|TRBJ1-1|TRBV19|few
CASSIDGGTEAFF
TGTGCCAGTAGTATAGATGGTGGCACTGAAGCTTTCTTT
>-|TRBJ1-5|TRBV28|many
CASSSWGGGNQPQHF
TGTGCCAGCAGCTCCTGGGGGGGAGGGAATCAGCCCCAGCATTTT
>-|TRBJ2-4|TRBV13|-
CASGRLAKNIQYF
TGTGCCAGCGGGAGGCTAGCCAAAAACATTCAGTACTTC
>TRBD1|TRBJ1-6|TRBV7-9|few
CASSDGTGFSPLHF
TGTGCCAGCAGCGACGGGACAGGGTTTTCACCCCTCCACTTT
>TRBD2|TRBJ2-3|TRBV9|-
CASSGTSGGLSTDTQYF
TGTGCCAGCAGCGGGACTAGCGGGGGCCTCAGCACAGATACGCAGTATTTT
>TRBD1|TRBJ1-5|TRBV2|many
CASSEGQVNQPQHF
TGTGCCAGCAGTGAGGGACAGGTTAATCAGCCCCAGCATTTT
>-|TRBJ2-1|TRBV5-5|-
CASSWLRGSGSNEQFF
TGTGCCAGCAGCTGGCTAAGGGGGAGTGGGAGCAATGAGCAGTTCTTC
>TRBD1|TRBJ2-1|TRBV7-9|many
CASSLGTGWNEQFF
TGTGCCAGCAGCCTCGGGACAGGGTGGAATGAGCAGTTCTTC
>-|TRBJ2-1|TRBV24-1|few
CATSDPRGAGNEQFF
TGTGCCACCAGTGATCCCCGAGGGGCCGGCAATGAGCAGTTCTTC
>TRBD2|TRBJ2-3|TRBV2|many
CASRNLAGGQDTQYF
TGTGCCAGCAGAAACTTAGCGGGGGGGCAAGATACGCAGTATTTT
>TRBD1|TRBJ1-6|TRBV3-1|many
CASSQAGQGTPLHF
TGTGCCAGCAGCCAAGCCGGACAGGGTACACCCCTCCACTTT
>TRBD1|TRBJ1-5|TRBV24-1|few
CATSDNRTGGSQPQHF
TGTGCCACCAGTGATAATAGGACAGGGGGCTCTCAGCCCCAGCATTTT
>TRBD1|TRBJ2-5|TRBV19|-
CAIGTVQGTQYF
TGTGCCATTGGGACAGTACAGGGGACCCAGTACTTC
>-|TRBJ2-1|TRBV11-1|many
CASSLMGAGKQFF
TGTGCCAGCAGCTTAATGGGTGCAGGGAAGCAGTTCTTC
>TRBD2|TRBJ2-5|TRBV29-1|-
CSVELAGVGETQYF
TGCAGCGTTGAACTAGCGGGGGTCGGTGAGACCCAGTACTTC
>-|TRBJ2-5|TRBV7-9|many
CASSPEGAHQYF
TGTGCCAGCAGCCCGGAGGGGGCCCACCAGTACTTC
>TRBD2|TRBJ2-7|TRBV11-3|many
CASSSGGTYEQYF
TGTGCCAGCAGCTCGGGGGGAACCTACGAGCAGTACTTC
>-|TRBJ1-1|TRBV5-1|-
CASSSRGVMNTEAFF
TGCGCCAGCAGCTCACGGGGCGTCATGAACACTGAAGCTTTCTTT
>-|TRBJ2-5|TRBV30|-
CAWSVGHSQETQYF
TGTGCCTGGAGTGTAGGGCACTCTCAAGAGACCCAGTACTTC
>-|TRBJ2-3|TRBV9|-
CASSVTQNSRVDTQYF
TGTGCCAGCAGCGTAACCCAGAACAGCCGGGTTGATACGCAGTATTTT
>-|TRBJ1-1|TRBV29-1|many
CSGSQGMNTEAFF
TGCAGCGGCAGTCAGGGAATGAACACTGAAGCTTTCTTT
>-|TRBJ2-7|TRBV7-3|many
CASSEDSGSYEQYF
TGTGCCAGCAGCGAAGACAGCGGCTCCTACGAGCAGTACTTC
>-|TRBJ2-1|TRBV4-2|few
CASSQRDGYNEQFF
TGTGCCAGCAGCCAGAGGGACGGCTACAATGAGCAGTTCTTC
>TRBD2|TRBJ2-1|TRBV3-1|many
CASSPKVASGGYYSYNEQFF
TGTGCCAGCAGCCCAAAGGTGGCTAGCGGGGGGTATTACTCCTACAATGAGCAGTTCTTC
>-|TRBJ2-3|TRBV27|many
CASSRRGRITDTQYF
TGTGCCAGCAGCCGTCGTGGACGGATCACAGATACGCAGTATTTT
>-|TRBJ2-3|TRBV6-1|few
CASRNSGLTDTQYF
TGTGCCAGCAGAAATAGCGGACTCACAGATACGCAGTATTTT
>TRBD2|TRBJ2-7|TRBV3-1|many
CASSQDASGAYEQYF
TGTGCCAGCAGCCAAGATGCTAGCGGGGCCTACGAGCAGTACTTC
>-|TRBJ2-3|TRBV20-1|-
CSASWRGYVDTQYF
TGCAGTGCTAGTTGGCGGGGTTACGTGGATACGCAGTATTTT
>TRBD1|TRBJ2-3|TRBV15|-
CATSTTTSTGTESDTQYF
TGTGCCACCAGCACTACCACCTCTACCGGGACAGAGTCGGATACGCAGTATTTT
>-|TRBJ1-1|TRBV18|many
CASSPLSRDTEAFF
TGTGCCAGCTCACCTCTGAGCAGGGACACTGAAGCTTTCTTT
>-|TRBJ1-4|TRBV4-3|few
CASSQDAGGEKLFF
TGCGCCAGCAGCCAAGATGCGGGCGGTGAAAAACTGTTTTTT
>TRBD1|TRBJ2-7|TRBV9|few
CASSVGGTENYEQYF
TGTGCCAGCAGCGTAGGAGGGACAGAGAACTACGAGCAGTACTTC
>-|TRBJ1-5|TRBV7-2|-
CASSFTGLNQPQHF
TGTGCCAGCAGCTTTACAGGTTTAAATCAGCCCCAGCATTTT
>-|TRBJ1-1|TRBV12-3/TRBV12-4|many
CASSLLRYTEAFF
TGTGCCAGCAGTTTATTACGGTACACTGAAGCTTTCTTT
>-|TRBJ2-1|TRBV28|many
CASIGTAYNEQFF
TGTGCCAGTATCGGGACCGCGTACAATGAGCAGTTCTTC
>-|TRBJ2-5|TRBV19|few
CASSVGSQGLGETQYF
TGTGCCAGTAGTGTAGGGTCACAGGGTTTGGGCGAGACCCAGTACTTC
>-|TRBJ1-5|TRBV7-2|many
CASSLLPGHRNQPQHF
TGTGCCAGCAGCTTACTCCCGGGACATCGGAATCAGCCCCAGCATTTT
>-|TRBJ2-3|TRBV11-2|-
CASSLMIGLSTDTQYF
TGTGCCAGCAGCTTAATGATCGGACTAAGCACAGATACGCAGTATTTT
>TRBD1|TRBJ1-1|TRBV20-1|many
CSAGTGFDTEAFF
TGCAGTGCTGGGACAGGATTCGACACTGAAGCTTTCTTT